Shown below are 30 T cell receptor beta chains from a single sample sequenced in a study of regulatory T cells in long-lasting Graves disease. Building the TCR beta libraries relied on iRepertoire HTBI primers, and CDR3 regions underwent Arm-PCR. TCRdb re-called the multiplex PCR reads through MiXCR, storing one row per CDR3 protein. The profile shows fewer than 650,000 distinct CDR3 sequences, roughly 15% of them singletons. The time point was: newly diagnosed GD, antithyroid drugs for less than 3 months. The authors made the TCR library using RNA they extracted from PBMCs. This sample was also put to use in a study of T cells in Graves' hyperthyroidism and ophthalmopathy.

This specimen consisted of peripheral blood mononuclear cells (PBMCs), obtained at new diagnosis, from a patient treated with antithyroid drugs. These receptors all stem from a woman aged 25 to 45 with Graves disease.

The V and J genes are TRBV18 and TRBJ2-3; D unclear. The CDR3 totals 14 residues. Germline CDR1 and CDR2: KGHSH and LQKENI. With 0 bases removed from V and 4 bases from J, the gap between germline ends came to 8 bases. CDR3 residues: CASSPPSSSDTQYF. The CDR3 DNA sequence: TGTGCCAGCTCACCACCGAGCTCCTCAGATACGCAGTATTTT.

This clonotype has just a few counts. The chain couples TRBV3-1 to TRBJ1-4; TRBD1 agrees at 8 bases. This CDR3 spans 18 amino acids. The junction had 14 bases not matched to a gene; V was cut back by 1 base and J by 7 bases. Germline lookup yields CDR1 LGHDT and CDR2 YNNKEL (reference sequence). The CDR3 DNA reads as TGTGCCAGCAGCCAAGCCAGGGTACCAGGGGGCGTTGGTGAAAAACTGTTTTTT. Protein: CASSQARVPGGVGEKLFF.

Worth noting for this clonotype: A much larger clone is a single base away; this may be a read error. Since no conserved phenylalanine or tryptophan closes the CDR3, a read error is the likely cause. The chain uses TRBV12-3 or TRBV12-4 and TRBJ2-4; 7 nucleotides match TRBD1. CDR3 length: 14 residues. The J segment lost 7 bases and the V segment lost 6 bases, leaving 9 bases of the junction unmatched. In DNA, the CDR3 is TGTGCCAGCAGCGAACAGGGGATGGTTAACATTCAGTACTCC. This encodes CASSEQGMVNIQYS.

The rearrangement joins TRBV5-6 to TRBJ2-1, with TRBD2 identical over 7 bases. Trimming cost V 5 bases and J 3 bases; bases outside gene matches: 11. CDR1 is SGHDT, CDR2 YYEEEE, per germline. This CDR3 contains 16 residues. The CDR3 loop reads CASSLYVGGFYNEQFF. In DNA, the CDR3 is TGTGCCAGCAGTCTTTACGTGGGGGGGTTCTACAATGAGCAGTTCTTC.

This chain links TRBV10-3 with TRBJ2-3; D gene unclear. Germline CDR1 reads ENHRY; CDR2 reads SYGVKD. This CDR3 has 13 residues. V dropped 6 bases and J dropped 4 bases, with 11 bases sitting between them. This CDR3 is CAISRESSDTQYF. As DNA, the CDR3 is TGTGCCATCAGCCGCGAGTCATCAGATACGCAGTATTTT.

This clonotype was counted many times. The chain links TRBV7-2 to TRBJ2-7; D is possibly TRBD2 (5 bases). This CDR3 has 16 amino acids. CDR1 and CDR2 (germline): SGHTA, FQGNSA. Trimming stripped 1 base from V and 2 bases from J, with 15 bases between. CDR3 in amino acids: CASSLDSGRGTYEQYF. The CDR3 DNA follows: TGTGCCAGCAGCTTAGACTCGGGCCGGGGAACCTACGAGCAGTACTTC.

The chain joins TRBV25-1 to TRBJ2-7; unclear D gene. Germline assignment: CDR1 MGHDK and CDR2 SYGVNS. CDR3 size: 12 residues. The V and J ends lost 3 bases and 10 bases respectively, with 13 bases between them. The CDR3 reads CASSDDQFEQYF. Here the CDR3 DNA reads TGTGCCAGCAGTGATGACCAGTTCGAACAGTACTTC.

This clonotype was seen repeatedly, ten times or more. This chain links TRBV28 with TRBJ2-1, with a possible D match to TRBD1 (6 bases). V gave up 6 bases and J gave up 5 bases, with 17 bases separating them. The CDR3 extends over 15 amino acids. Germline V gene lookup returns CDR1 MDHEN and CDR2 SYDVKM. The CDR3 loop reads CASRPHRAANNEQFF. The CDR3 DNA is TGTGCCAGCAGGCCTCACAGGGCCGCTAACAATGAGCAGTTCTTC.

Concerning this clonotype: This may come from a read error, since a much larger clone is one base off. Lacking the conserved final phenylalanine or tryptophan, this CDR3 likely reflects a read error. The chain has TRBV7-2 and TRBJ2-1; 11 bases are a match to TRBD1. Trimming took 5 bases from V and 7 from J; bases not matched to a gene: 7. The germline CDR1 and CDR2 sequences are SGHTA and FQGNSA. This CDR3 is built from 15 residues. Here the CDR3 reads CASSRTGGAWNEQFL. The CDR3 coding sequence is TGTGCCAGCAGCCGGACAGGGGGCGCTTGGAATGAGCAGTTCCTC.

The sample holds many counts of this clonotype. V usage is TRBV7-2 and J usage is TRBJ1-1; D call uncertain. The CDR3 has 15 residues. CDR1 is SGHTA and CDR2 is FQGNSA in the germline V gene. V was shortened by 5 bases and J by 1 base, with 14 bases between the two germline ends. The CDR3, as DNA: TGTGCCAGCAGCCCCCGTGGGATACGGAACACTGAAGCTTTCTTT. As protein: CASSPRGIRNTEAFF.

The chain uses TRBV30 and TRBJ1-3, with 7 bases identical to TRBD1. Unmatched junction bases numbered 1, after V lost 2 bases and J lost 3 bases. This CDR3 is built from 13 residues. Germline V CDR1 and CDR2: GTSNPN, SVGIG (reference sequence). CDR3 loop: CAWSSGGGNTIYF. CDR3 DNA sequence: TGTGCCTGGAGTTCAGGGGGTGGAAACACCATATATTTT. Together with reference TRBV30 and TRBJ1-3, the CDR3 gives the full variable domain: SQTIHQWPATLVQPVGSPLSLECTVEGTSNPNLYWYRQAAGRGLQLLFYSVGIGQISSEVPQNLSASRPQDRQFILSSKKLLLSDSGFYLCAWSSGGGNTIYFGEGSWLTVV.

The V gene is TRBV5-4, the J gene TRBJ1-3, with D possibly being TRBD1 (5 bases). The CDR3 loop spans 15 amino acids. Per germline, CDR1 SGHNT and CDR2 YYREEE (reference sequence). Between the trimmed V and J ends, which lost 4 bases and 3 bases, there was a span of 14 bases. Here the CDR3 DNA reads TGTGCCAGCAGCAGCCAGGGTGTGGGTGGAAACACCATATATTTT. Translation gives CASSSQGVGGNTIYF.

This clonotype was picked up many times. The chain is built from TRBV29-1 and TRBJ2-3; D possibly corresponds to TRBD1 (6 bases). The CDR3 is 13 residues long. Germline loops: CDR1 SQVTM, CDR2 ANQGSEA. V was pared by 4 bases and J by 0 bases, with 8 bases between. The CDR3 sequence: CSVVQGSTDTQYF. For the CDR3, the DNA is TGCAGCGTTGTACAGGGCAGCACAGATACGCAGTATTTT.

In DNA, the CDR3 is TGTGCCAGCACCAGGACGGGGGCGAGCTACGAGCAGTACTTC. This codes for CASTRTGASYEQYF. This chain uses TRBV28 with TRBJ2-7, with D perhaps TRBD1 or TRBD2 (6 bases each). V lost 7 bases and J 3 bases, leaving 16 bases between the germline ends. The germline gives CDR1 MDHEN, CDR2 SYDVKM. The CDR3 has 14 residues.

This clonotype was recorded a few times. This chain connects TRBV4-2 to TRBJ1-4; D not resolved. CDR1 and CDR2 (germline): LGHNA, YNFKEQ. The CDR3 is 13 residues long. Trimming pared 2 bases from V and 7 bases from J, leaving 8 bases between. CDR3 loop: CASSQQQSEKLFF. In DNA form, the CDR3 reads TGTGCCAGCAGCCAACAGCAGAGTGAAAAACTGTTTTTT.

Worth noting for this clonotype: A much larger clone differs from this one at a single base, so this may be a read error. V gene TRBV5-1 combines with J gene TRBJ2-1, with a possible D match to TRBD1 (6 bases). Germline CDR1 SGHRS, CDR2 YFSETQ. CDR3 length: 14 amino acids. CDR3 sequence (DNA): TGCGCCAGCAGCTTGGGGCAGGGGAAGGGTGAGCAGCTCTTC. As protein: CASSLGQGKGEQLF. The full variable domain, with the rest looked up from reference TRBV5-1 and TRBJ2-1, is KAGVTQTPRYLIKTRGQQVTLSCSPISGHRSVSWYQQTPGQGLQFLFEYFSETQRNKGNFPGRFSGRQFSNSRSEMNVSTLELGDSALYLCASSLGQGKGEQLFGPGTRLTVL.

This clonotype was recorded at least ten times. This rearrangement joins TRBV6-2 or TRBV6-3 to TRBJ1-1, with D hard to call. Deletions cut 7 bases from V and 4 bases from J, with 13 bases between. Per the germline V gene, CDR1 is MNHEY and CDR2 is SVGEGT. The CDR3 consists of 13 residues. CDR3 residues: CASTPPLSTEAFF. CDR3 bases: TGTGCCAGCACACCTCCACTGTCCACTGAAGCTTTCTTT.

There are many counts of this clonotype. The gene calls are TRBV7-2 and TRBJ1-2, with 9 bases identical to TRBD1. V was clipped by 6 bases and J by 3 bases; unmatched bases: 5. This CDR3 comprises 14 residues. Germline loops: CDR1 SGHTA, CDR2 FQGNSA. This CDR3 is CASRLDRGHYGYTF. In nucleotides, the CDR3 is TGTGCCAGCAGGTTGGACAGGGGACACTATGGCTACACCTTC.

This rearrangement joins TRBV25-1 to TRBJ1-6; 7 positions agree with TRBD1. With V trimmed by 8 bases and J by 7 bases, 8 bases remained unmatched. Germline values: CDR1 MGHDK, CDR2 SYGVNS. CDR3 length: 14 amino acids. CDR3 sequence: CASRQGVWNSPLHF. As DNA, the CDR3 is TGTGCCAGCCGACAGGGTGTCTGGAATTCACCCCTCCACTTT.

The genes are TRBV6-6 and TRBJ2-2; D not certain. CDR3 length: 16 residues. V dropped 0 bases and J dropped 3 bases, with 11 bases sitting between them. Germline V gene lookup returns CDR1 MNHNY and CDR2 SVGAGI (reference sequence). This CDR3 reads CASSYSTPPYTGELFF. The DNA of the CDR3 is TGTGCCAGCAGTTACTCGACTCCTCCCTACACCGGGGAGCTGTTTTTT.

This clonotype showed up just a few times. This chain links TRBV7-3 with TRBJ2-5, with 10 bases identical to TRBD1. The CDR3 length is 15 residues. The V gene's germline CDR1 is SGHTA and CDR2 FQGTGA. V dropped 5 bases and J dropped 5; count of bases not matched to a gene: 8. The CDR3 bases are TGTGCCAGCAGCCGTCGACAGGGGGCAGGGGAGACCCAGTACTTC. Protein: CASSRRQGAGETQYF.

This clonotype was counted many times. This chain uses TRBV5-1 with TRBJ2-3; D call uncertain. The germline gives CDR1 SGHRS, CDR2 YFSETQ. CDR3 length: 13 residues. V was clipped by 0 bases and J by 6 bases, with 8 bases between them. CDR3 residues: CASSLERWDTQYF. The CDR3 coding sequence is TGCGCCAGCAGCTTGGAACGGTGGGATACGCAGTATTTT.

This sequence joins TRBV12-3 or TRBV12-4 and TRBJ2-1, with 7 positions matching TRBD2. CDR3 length: 15 amino acids. V trimming: 7 bases; J trimming: 4 bases; junction bases outside the gene matches: 10. CDR3 sequence: CASTVGGGIYNEQFF. CDR3 bases: TGTGCCAGCACGGTTGGGGGGGGGATTTACAATGAGCAGTTCTTC.

A few counts support this clonotype. The chain couples TRBV9 to TRBJ2-7; 7 nucleotides line up with TRBD2. From germline, CDR1 is SGDLS and CDR2 YYNGEE. CDR3 size: 17 residues. With V trimmed by 0 bases and J by 0 bases, 9 bases remained unmatched. CDR3 in DNA: TGTGCCAGCAGCGTAGATGGGTCGGGACTAAGCTCCTACGAGCAGTACTTC. Encoded protein: CASSVDGSGLSSYEQYF.

This clonotype has at least ten counts. The V and J genes are TRBV6-5 and TRBJ2-7; 7 bases match TRBD1. Trimming removed 0 bases from V and 4 bases from J; junction bases left unmatched: 12. Germline loops: CDR1 MNHEY, CDR2 SVGAGI. The CDR3 runs 17 residues. The CDR3 loop is CASSYSTLWGQSYEQYF. The CDR3 bases are TGTGCCAGCAGTTACTCAACTCTTTGGGGACAGAGTTACGAGCAGTACTTC.

This clonotype was counted ten times or more. J is TRBJ1-1 and V is TRBV30; TRBD1 aligns across 7 bases. V was clipped by 4 bases and J by 5 bases; unmatched bases: 4. The CDR3 contains 12 residues. Germline lookup yields CDR1 GTSNPN and CDR2 SVGIG (reference sequence). CDR3 nucleotide sequence: TGTGCCTGGATAGGGGGCTGGACTGAAGCTTTCTTT. This encodes CAWIGGWTEAFF.

The chain carries TRBV27 and TRBJ2-1, with TRBD2 matching over 13 bases. The CDR3 loop spans 19 amino acids. After removal of 8 bases from V and 0 bases from J, the junction contained 13 bases not matched to a gene. Germline CDR1 reads MNHEY; CDR2 reads SMNVEV (reference sequence). CDR3 sequence: CASSPTSGRPGSSYNEQFF. The CDR3 coding sequence is TGTGCCAGCTCACCGACTAGCGGGAGGCCGGGAAGCTCCTACAATGAGCAGTTCTTC.

This clonotype was detected a few times. The chain has TRBV9 and TRBJ1-4; 8 bases are shared with TRBD1. V dropped 4 bases and J dropped 6; count of bases not matched to a gene: 5. The CDR3 runs 14 residues. The germline V gene encodes CDR1 SGDLS and CDR2 YYNGEE. The CDR3: CASSSGQVDEKLFF. As DNA, the CDR3 is TGTGCCAGCAGCTCGGGACAGGTGGATGAAAAACTGTTTTTT.

The table lists this clonotype with a count of one. Here the CDR3 DNA reads TGTGCCAGCAGCTTAGATCTCTGGTGGGAAACGTACCCGACGGACACCGGGGAGCTGTTTTTT. Encoded protein: CASSLDLWWETYPTDTGELFF. This chain joins TRBV11-2 and TRBJ2-2; D gene uncertain. The CDR3 has 21 amino acids. CDR1 and CDR2 (germline): SGHAT, FQNNGV. Trimming cost V 0 bases and J 3 bases, with 26 bases left between them.

This clonotype was recorded at least ten times. The chain couples TRBV28 to TRBJ1-5, with no clear D. The CDR3 is 13 amino acids. The V and J ends lost 3 bases and 7 bases respectively, with 10 bases between them. Germline CDR1 reads MDHEN; CDR2 reads SYDVKM. The CDR3 coding sequence is TGTGCCAGCAGTTTCCTCGGACGGCAGCCCCAGCATTTT. Its protein is CASSFLGRQPQHF.